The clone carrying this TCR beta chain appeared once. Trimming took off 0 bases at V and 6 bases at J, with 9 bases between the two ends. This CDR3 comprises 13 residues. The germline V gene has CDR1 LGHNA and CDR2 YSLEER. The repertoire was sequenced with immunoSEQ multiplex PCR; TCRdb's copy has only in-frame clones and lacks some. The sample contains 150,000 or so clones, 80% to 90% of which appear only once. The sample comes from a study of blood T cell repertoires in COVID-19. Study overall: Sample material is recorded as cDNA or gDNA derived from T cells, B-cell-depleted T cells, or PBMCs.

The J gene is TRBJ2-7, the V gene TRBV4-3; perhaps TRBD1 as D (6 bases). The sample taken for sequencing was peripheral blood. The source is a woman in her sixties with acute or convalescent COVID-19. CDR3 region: CASSQDKGGEQYF. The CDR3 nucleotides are TGCGCCAGCAGCCAAGATAAAGGGGGCGAGCAGTACTTC.